These 32 T cell receptor beta chains share one sample of origin, sequenced in a study of tumor and adjacent non-tumor tissue in lung cancer. No cell sorting was done before RNA was extracted from the tissue. Three rounds of nested PCR, following a modified ARM-PCR protocol, produced the TCRbeta library. TCRdb ran MiXCR on the multiplex PCR reads and lists one entry per CDR3 protein. The sample lists under 95,000 distinct CDR3 sequences; around 65% were seen once. The material sequenced was lung tumor tissue. These receptors all stem from a man between 65 and 85 years old with non-small cell lung cancer.

Points on this clonotype: Because the CDR3 is missing its conserved closing phenylalanine or tryptophan, this is likely a read error. The chain joins TRBV7-8 to TRBJ2-1; 10 nucleotides align to TRBD2. The CDR3 spans 18 residues. The germline gives CDR1 SGHVS, CDR2 FQNEAQ. The CDR3 sequence is CVSSVARLQREGDNEQFL. In nucleotides, the CDR3 is TGTGTCAGCAGCGTAGCAAGGTTACAGCGGGAGGGGGACAATGAGCAGTTCTTA.

This clonotype was counted ten times or more. This sequence joins TRBV6-2 or TRBV6-3 and TRBJ2-7, with D possibly being TRBD2 (7 bases). The CDR3 contains 15 residues. The germline V and J ends were trimmed by 5 bases and 2 bases, with 16 bases remaining between them. Germline V gene lookup returns CDR1 MNHEY and CDR2 SVGEGT. The chain's CDR3 is CASSRAGGQPYEQYF. CDR3 DNA: TGTGCCAGCAGTCGGGCCGGGGGGCAACCCTACGAGCAGTACTTC.

Comment on this clonotype: This may come from a read error, since a much larger clone is one base off. The chain carries TRBV20-1 and TRBJ2-3; 8 bases fit TRBD1. Trimming cost V 0 bases and J 6 bases; bases outside gene matches: 8. The CDR3 contains 15 residues. Per the germline V gene, CDR1 is DFQATT and CDR2 is SNEGSKA (reference sequence). The CDR3 coding sequence is TGCAGTGCTAGAGATCTCCGGACAGGGCGGGATACGCAGTATTTT. Its translation: CSARDLRTGRDTQYF.

Regarding this clonotype: Relative to the germline gene, one junction end is altered; a read error may explain this. J is TRBJ2-3 and V is TRBV28, with D perhaps matching TRBD1 (5 bases). The CDR3 has 15 amino acids. CDR1 is MDHEN and CDR2 is SYDVKM in the germline V gene. CDR3 in amino acids: CDSSVIGHVTDTQYF. The CDR3 coding sequence is TGTGACAGCAGTGTGATAGGACATGTCACAGATACGCAGTATTTT.

As regards this clonotype: The junction departs from the called germline gene at one end, perhaps through a read error. The chain is built from TRBV11-2 and TRBJ1-2; the D is unclear. CDR1 and CDR2 (germline): SGHAT, FQNNGV. The CDR3 is 14 amino acids. The CDR3 protein is CASSLDLTVRDYTF. CDR3 bases: TGTGCCAGCAGTTTAGACCTGACCGTGAGAGACTACACCTTC.

Notes on this clonotype: The junction differs from germline at one of its ends, possibly a read error. The chain couples TRBV5-1 to TRBJ2-7; 11 bases align to TRBD1. CDR3 length equals 14 residues. Germline V lookup: CDR1 SGHRS, CDR2 YFSETQ. CDR3 sequence reads: CTSSPGQGAYEQYF. In DNA, the CDR3 is TGCACCAGCAGCCCGGGACAGGGGGCCTACGAGCAGTACTTC. The whole variable domain, filled in from reference TRBV5-1 and TRBJ2-7, reads KAGVTQTPRYLIKTRGQQVTLSCSPISGHRSVSWYQQTPGQGLQFLFEYFSETQRNKGNFPGRFSGRQFSNSRSEMNVSTLELGDSALYLCTSSPGQGAYEQYFGPGTRLTVT.

This clonotype is categorized as medium-sized. J is TRBJ2-3 and V is TRBV20-1; D is undetermined. The CDR3 totals 14 residues. V gave up 0 bases and J gave up 6 bases, with 13 bases separating them. Germline V gives CDR1 DFQATT, CDR2 SNEGSKA (reference sequence). The CDR3 DNA sequence: TGCAGTGCTAGAGATGGGGAAACGAGGGATACGCAGTATTTT. It specifies CSARDGETRDTQYF.

The rearrangement links TRBV4-2 to TRBJ1-5, with D perhaps matching TRBD1 (6 bases). CDR1 and CDR2 (germline): LGHNA, YNFKEQ. Trimming stripped 4 bases from V and 16 bases from J, with 35 bases between. This CDR3 has 18 amino acids. In nucleotides, the CDR3 is TGTGCCAGCAGCCGAGGGAGGATGCAGGGGATGAGTAATCAGCCACAACATTTT. Its protein is CASSRGRMQGMSNQPQHF.

About this clonotype: One end of the junction does not line up with germline, which may come from a read error. The chain joins TRBV11-2 to TRBJ2-7; the match to TRBD2 covers 9 bases. The CDR3 runs to 16 residues. Per germline, CDR1 SGHAT and CDR2 FQNNGV. This chain's CDR3 is CASSPRRRGGSYGQYF. For the CDR3, the DNA is TGTGCCAGCAGCCCCAGGAGGCGGGGGGGCTCTTACGGGCAGTACTTC.

In the case of this clonotype: The junction does not match germline at one end; this may be a read error. The chain uses TRBV11-2 and TRBJ2-2; D perhaps matches TRBD2 (6 bases). CDR3 length: 14 amino acids. CDR1 and CDR2 (germline): SGHAT, FQNNGV. The CDR3 reads CASRPLGPRGELFF. The CDR3 nucleotides are TGTGCCAGCAGACCACTGGGACCTCGCGGGGAGCTTTTTTTT.

This clonotype was detected once. At one boundary the junction diverges from the germline segment, which might be a read error. The CDR3 bases are TGCAGCGCCCTGAAGCTGCCTATGAACACCGAAGCTTTCTTT. Residues: CSALKLPMNTEAFF. The V and J genes are TRBV29-1 and TRBJ1-1; D is undetermined. Germline V lookup: CDR1 SQVTM, CDR2 ANQGSEA. The CDR3 loop spans 14 amino acids.

In its sample, this clonotype was seen once. This may stem from a read error, because a much larger clone lies one nucleotide away. The genes are TRBV19 and TRBJ1-1; possibly TRBD1 for D (5 bases). The CDR3 is made up of 17 amino acids. The V gene lost 4 bases and the J gene lost 0 bases, with 18 bases spanning the gap. Per germline, CDR1 LNHDA and CDR2 SQIVND (reference sequence). CDR3 region: CASSRGIGALMNTEAFF. The DNA of the CDR3 is TGTGCCAGTAGTAGGGGGATAGGGGCCCTCATGAACACTGAAGCTTTCTTT.

Many counts were recorded for this clonotype. This chain uses TRBV7-9 with TRBJ2-1; a possible D gene is TRBD2 (5 bases). The CDR3 totals 12 residues. The V end lost 2 bases, the J end lost 13 bases, and 12 bases lay between the germline ends. Per germline, CDR1 SEHNR and CDR2 FQNEAQ (reference sequence). The CDR3 protein is CASSLTLDFQFF. CDR3 in DNA: TGTGCCAGCAGCTTAACCCTGGACTTTCAGTTCTTC. Complete variable domain (other parts from reference TRBV7-9 and TRBJ2-1): DTGVSQNPRHKITKRGQNVTFRCDPISEHNRLYWYRQTLGQGPEFLTYFQNEAQLEKSRLLSDRFSAERPKGSFSTLEIQRTEQGDSAMYLCASSLTLDFQFFGPGTRLTVL.

With respect to this clonotype: One junction end does not reproduce the germline sequence, and a read error may be involved. The chain uses TRBV29-1 and TRBJ2-2; D is ambiguous. From germline, CDR1 is SQVTM and CDR2 ANQGSEA. The CDR3 has 13 amino acids. The CDR3 sequence: CSVDVTNTRELFF. The DNA of the CDR3 is TGCAGTGTTGATGTGACGAACACCAGGGAGCTGTTTTTT.

A remark on this clonotype: A much larger clone lies a single base off, so this may be a read error. This sequence joins TRBV7-8 and TRBJ2-2, with no clear D. The CDR3 is 15 amino acids. Germline lookup yields CDR1 SGHVS and CDR2 FQNEAQ. V was clipped by 5 bases and J by 7 bases, with 17 bases between them. The CDR3 protein is CASSATETPSGELFF. The CDR3 nucleotides are TGTGCCAGCAGCGCAACCGAGACCCCAAGCGGGGAGCTGTTTTTT. The variable domain in full, completed from reference TRBV7-8 and TRBJ2-2, reads GAGVSQSPRYKVAKRGQDVALRCDPISGHVSLFWYQQALGQGPEFLTYFQNEAQLDKSGLPSDRFFAERPEGSVSTLKIQRTQQEDSAVYLCASSATETPSGELFFGEGSRLTVL.

Of note for this clonotype: A read error may be the cause here, since a much bigger clone is one base away. This sequence joins TRBV20-1 and TRBJ2-7, with D unclear. V was cut by 4 bases and J by 3 bases, with 7 bases left in between. The length of the CDR3 is 11 residues. Germline loops: CDR1 DFQATT, CDR2 SNEGSKA (reference sequence). In DNA form, the CDR3 reads TGCAGTGCTAAACCAATCTACGAGCAGTACTTC. Translation gives CSAKPIYEQYF.

This chain uses TRBV11-2 with TRBJ1-6; D is perhaps TRBD1 (5 bases). The CDR3 is 15 amino acids. Germline CDR1 SGHAT, CDR2 FQNNGV. Trimming removed 4 bases at V and 10 bases at J, with 17 bases between. The DNA for the CDR3 is TGTGCCAGCAGCTCAATGAGGACATGGATCTCACCCCTCCACTTT. The encoded protein is CASSSMRTWISPLHF.

In regard to this clonotype: Germline and junction disagree at one end, which may indicate a read error. This rearrangement joins TRBV11-3 to TRBJ2-5; TRBD2 is a possible D gene (6 bases). Germline lookup yields CDR1 SGHNT and CDR2 YENEEA. The CDR3 is made up of 14 amino acids. Here the CDR3 reads CASRLARSGGTQYF. CDR3 nucleotides: TGTGCCAGCAGGTTAGCGAGGTCCGGGGGGACCCAGTACTTC. Full variable domain (missing parts from reference TRBV11-3 and TRBJ2-5): EAGVVQSPRYKIIEKKQPVAFWCNPISGHNTLYWYLQNLGQGPELLIRYENEEAVDDSQLPKDRFSAERLKGVDSTLKIQPAELGDSAVYLCASRLARSGGTQYFGPGTRLLVL.

Details on this clonotype: The conserved phenylalanine or tryptophan is not found at the CDR3 terminus, so this likely reflects a read error. The DNA is left out, because the CDR3 cannot be placed on it with certainty; the CDR3 is given as TCRdb lists it. The chain carries TRBV6-5 and TRBJ2-7; the table names TRBD2, a call not compared with the DNA. The CDR3 region is 14 residues in length, termini included. CDR1 and CDR2 (germline): MNHEY, SVGAGI. The chain's CDR3 is CAGSPGLAIYERYL.

A note on this clonotype: One end of the junction varies from germline; a read error may be responsible. The rearrangement links TRBV12-3 or TRBV12-4 to TRBJ2-1; the D is unclear. The CDR3 contains 11 residues. CDR3 in amino acids: CASAELSEQFF. The CDR3 DNA reads as TGCGCCTCGGCGGAGCTTAGTGAGCAGTTCTTC.

This clonotype was detected many times. CDR3: CAISESIVAADTQYF. CDR3 nucleotide sequence: TGTGCCATCAGTGAGTCGATAGTAGCGGCAGATACGCAGTATTTT. V and J are TRBV10-3 and TRBJ2-3; TRBD2 might be the D (6 bases). Germline CDR1 ENHRY, CDR2 SYGVKD. The germline V and J ends were trimmed by 0 bases and 4 bases, with 11 bases remaining between them. The CDR3 loop spans 15 amino acids.

This clonotype was counted a few times. This chain uses TRBV20-1 with TRBJ2-1; D perhaps matches TRBD1 (5 bases). The ends were cut back, 1 base at V and 6 bases at J, with 10 bases in the middle. Germline-derived CDR1 and CDR2 are DFQATT and SNEGSKA (reference sequence). The CDR3 runs 13 residues. CDR3 loop: CSARGQGPNEQFF. The CDR3 DNA follows: TGCAGTGCTAGAGGGCAGGGTCCCAATGAGCAGTTCTTC.

The CDR3 region is CATSDFSGISHTF. The CDR3 DNA reads as TGTGCCACCAGTGATTTCTCAGGGATCAGCCACACCTTC. The chain employs TRBV24-1 and TRBJ1-2; the D gene is possibly TRBD1 (5 bases). Per germline, CDR1 KGHDR and CDR2 SFDVKD. The CDR3 has 13 residues. V dropped 1 base and J dropped 12 bases, with 14 bases sitting between them.

This clonotype has more than one count but fewer than ten. A much larger clone differs by one base, so this may be a read error. The rearrangement uses TRBV12-3 or TRBV12-4 and TRBJ1-2; possibly TRBD1 for D (5 bases). The length of the CDR3 is 15 residues. V was pared by 6 bases and J by 4 bases, with 18 bases between. The CDR3, as DNA: TGTGCCAGCAGCCTAGCCGGGGCAGCTTCCTATGGCTACACCTTC. Its translation: CASSLAGAASYGYTF.

This clonotype was observed a handful of times. This CDR3 is CASSAERSNEKLFF. In nucleotides, the CDR3 is TGTGCCAGCAGTGCGGAGCGGTCTAATGAAAAACTGTTTTTT. The chain uses TRBV2 and TRBJ1-4; unclear D gene. The germline gives CDR1 SNHLY, CDR2 FYNNEI. The CDR3 is made up of 14 amino acids. Trimming pared 4 bases from V and 3 bases from J, leaving 9 bases between.

This clonotype was counted a single time. This may be a read error, as it is one base from a much larger clone. The rearrangement uses TRBV14 and TRBJ2-6, with D hard to call. The CDR3 is 16 amino acids. Germline V CDR1 and CDR2: SGHDN, FVKESK. The CDR3 here is CARSQGGYSGANVLTF. In nucleotides, the CDR3 is TGTGCCAGGAGCCAAGGCGGTTACTCTGGGGCCAACGTCCTGACTTTC.

In this sample, this clonotype turned up many times. Germline and junction disagree at one end, which may indicate a read error. The rearrangement links TRBV6-5 to TRBJ1-2, with 11 bases aligning to TRBD1. CDR1 MNHEY and CDR2 SVGAGI come from the germline V gene. The CDR3 extends over 15 amino acids. This CDR3 is CARSYSGQGGYGYTF. The CDR3 nucleotides read TGTGCCCGCAGTTACTCGGGACAGGGGGGGTATGGCTACACCTTC.

In nucleotides, the CDR3 is TGCAGCGTTGTGTACAGGGGGTCCTGTCAGCCCCAGCATTTT. Encoded protein: CSVVYRGSCQPQHF. The chain uses TRBV29-1 and TRBJ1-5; 8 bases fit TRBD1. Trimming at V came to 4 bases and at J to 6 bases, leaving 8 bases not matched to a gene. This CDR3 is 14 amino acids long. Germline CDR1 is SQVTM and CDR2 is ANQGSEA.

A word on this clonotype: At one of its ends the junction is not consistent with the germline gene, which may arise from a read error. The V gene is TRBV10-3, the J gene TRBJ2-7; D call uncertain. This CDR3 has 14 amino acids. Germline V lookup: CDR1 ENHRY, CDR2 SYGVKD. The DNA of the CDR3 is TGTGCCATCAGTGAGCGTCTCCAGTGTTACGAGGAGTACTTC. Its translation is CAISERLQCYEEYF.

As regards this clonotype: One end of the junction does not line up with germline, which may come from a read error. The genes are TRBV6-2 or TRBV6-3 and TRBJ1-2, with D unclear. The CDR3 runs 15 residues. Germline V gene data show CDR1 as MNHEY and CDR2 as SVGEGT. The CDR3 loop is CASCYPWSRLYGYTF. The CDR3 DNA follows: TGTGCCAGCTGTTACCCCTGGAGTCGACTCTATGGCTACACCTTC.

In this sample, this clonotype turned up a few times. This sequence may be a read error, since a much larger clone differs from it by one base. The chain couples TRBV10-3 to TRBJ2-1, with 9 bases lining up with TRBD1. V lost 4 bases to trimming and J lost 6 bases; unmatched junction nucleotides: 4. This CDR3 spans 14 amino acids. Per the germline V gene, CDR1 is ENHRY and CDR2 is SYGVKD. CDR3 bases: TGTGCCATCAGTGGCGGGACAGGGCTCAATGAGCAGTTCTTC. This translates into CAISGGTGLNEQFF.

Of note for this clonotype: The junction shows a germline mismatch at one end, possibly a read error. The chain combines TRBV29-1 with TRBJ2-1; D gene ambiguous. The length of the CDR3 is 14 residues. Germline CDR1 SQVTM, CDR2 ANQGSEA. The CDR3 region is CSVLTKSSYNKQFF. In nucleotides, the CDR3 is TGCAGCGTTCTTACCAAGAGCTCCTACAATAAGCAGTTCTTC.